This entry lists 10 T cell receptor beta chains sequenced from one sample in a study of T-cell memory formation after mild COVID-19 listed by TCRdb under 2021. Library generation was performed with 5' RACE. Reads for this sample came from an Illumina NovaSeq 6000. The public reads were reprocessed in TCRdb via fastp at Q25 and MiXCR, keeping in-frame beta chains. Rows are combined by CDR3 protein, so each entry shows the most common genes and DNA. The sample has more than 450,000 distinct CDR3 sequences on record, roughly 17% of them singletons. The top ten clonotypes cover around 12% of the sample. Sequencing was done on a sample of PBMCs or a T cell subset sorted from them (not recorded which). All receptors derive from an adult woman who had mild COVID-19 (a few samples of this study predate the infection). The sample titles of this study are shuffled in the database, so cell type and time point are left out; the donor was told from shared clones.

The chain couples TRBV7-9 to TRBJ2-6, with a tentative D call TRBD2 (5 bases). The CDR3 spans 15 residues. V lost 3 bases to trimming and J lost 4 bases, with 10 bases between them. Germline CDR1 and CDR2: SEHNR and FQNEAQ (reference sequence). The CDR3 nucleotides read TGTGCCAGCAGCTTCGGGGAAAGCGGGGCCAACGTCCTGACTTTC. It is translated as CASSFGESGANVLTF.

The V and J genes are TRBV7-9 and TRBJ2-1; 10 bases fit TRBD1. The trim removed 0 bases at V and 5 bases at J, leaving 1 base unmatched. The CDR3 totals 15 residues. Germline-derived CDR1 and CDR2 are SEHNR and FQNEAQ (reference sequence). CDR3 nucleotides: TGTGCCAGCAGCTTAGCCGGGACAGGGGACAATGAGCAGTTCTTC. Its protein product is CASSLAGTGDNEQFF.

The chain carries TRBV20-1 and TRBJ2-7, with a tentative D call TRBD2 (5 bases). The germline V and J ends were trimmed by 0 bases and 6 bases, with 9 bases remaining between them. Germline V gene sequence: CDR1 DFQATT, CDR2 SNEGSKA (reference sequence). This CDR3 has 12 residues. This CDR3 is CSARDQGSEQYF. In DNA, the CDR3 is TGCAGTGCTAGAGATCAAGGGAGCGAGCAGTACTTC.

The rearrangement uses TRBV6-2 or TRBV6-3 and TRBJ1-2; D gene ambiguous. CDR1 is MNHEY and CDR2 is SVGEGT in the germline V gene. This CDR3 is 14 amino acids long. Trimming pared 1 base from V and 4 bases from J, leaving 10 bases between. The CDR3 region is CASSYLGMVYGYTF. CDR3 nucleotides: TGTGCCAGCAGTTACTTGGGGATGGTCTATGGCTACACCTTC.

This chain connects TRBV20-1 to TRBJ1-1; TRBD1 matches 7 bases. Germline V CDR1 and CDR2: DFQATT, SNEGSKA (reference sequence). This CDR3 comprises 14 residues. Trimming removed 3 bases from V and 6 bases from J; junction bases left unmatched: 10. The CDR3, as DNA: TGCAGTGCTAGGGCTCCGGGACAGCTATCTGAAGCTTTCTTT. Its translation: CSARAPGQLSEAFF.

The V gene is TRBV7-2, the J gene TRBJ2-1, with D perhaps TRBD2 (5 bases). The CDR3 totals 18 residues. CDR1 is SGHTA and CDR2 is FQGNSA in the germline V gene. V was clipped by 1 base and J by 8 bases, with 24 bases between them. CDR3 bases: TGTGCCAGCAGCTTAGACGAGGGTGGCGGATGGCCCCAGGATGAGCAGTTCTTC. Amino acids: CASSLDEGGGWPQDEQFF.

This clonotype showed up just once. The chain couples TRBV9 to TRBJ1-6; 9 nucleotides line up with TRBD1. The CDR3 covers 16 residues. Losses at the gene ends were 2 bases for V and 3 bases for J; bases not matched to a gene: 3. The V gene's germline CDR1 is SGDLS and CDR2 YYNGEE. CDR3 sequence reads: CASSVTGGGYNSPLHF. The CDR3, as DNA: TGTGCCAGCAGCGTCACAGGGGGCGGCTATAATTCACCCCTCCACTTT.

The J gene is TRBJ2-1, the V gene TRBV29-1; 11 bases are a match to TRBD2. Germline V lookup: CDR1 SQVTM, CDR2 ANQGSEA. The CDR3 length is 17 residues. The V gene end was trimmed by 0 bases and the J gene end by 10 bases; junction bases not matched to a gene: 14. The CDR3 loop is CSVEDSSGTSGLAEQFF. As DNA, the CDR3 is TGCAGCGTTGAAGATTCGTCGGGGACTAGCGGACTTGCGGAGCAGTTCTTC.

This clonotype appeared a few times. The chain carries TRBV12-3 or TRBV12-4 and TRBJ1-4; 7 positions agree with TRBD1. V trimming: 11 bases; J trimming: 6 bases; junction bases outside the gene matches: 6. The CDR3 runs to 12 residues. In DNA, the CDR3 is TGTGCCTCGCAGGGGGGAGATGAAAAACTGTTTTTT. Translated: CASQGGDEKLFF.

The chain uses TRBV18 and TRBJ2-2; perhaps TRBD1 as D (6 bases). V lost 1 base and J lost 3, with 9 bases in between. The CDR3 consists of 15 residues. The germline V gene has CDR1 KGHSH and CDR2 LQKENI. CDR3 nucleotides: TGTGCCAGCTCACCACGGTCAGGGGACACCGGGGAGCTGTTTTTT. Its protein is CASSPRSGDTGELFF.